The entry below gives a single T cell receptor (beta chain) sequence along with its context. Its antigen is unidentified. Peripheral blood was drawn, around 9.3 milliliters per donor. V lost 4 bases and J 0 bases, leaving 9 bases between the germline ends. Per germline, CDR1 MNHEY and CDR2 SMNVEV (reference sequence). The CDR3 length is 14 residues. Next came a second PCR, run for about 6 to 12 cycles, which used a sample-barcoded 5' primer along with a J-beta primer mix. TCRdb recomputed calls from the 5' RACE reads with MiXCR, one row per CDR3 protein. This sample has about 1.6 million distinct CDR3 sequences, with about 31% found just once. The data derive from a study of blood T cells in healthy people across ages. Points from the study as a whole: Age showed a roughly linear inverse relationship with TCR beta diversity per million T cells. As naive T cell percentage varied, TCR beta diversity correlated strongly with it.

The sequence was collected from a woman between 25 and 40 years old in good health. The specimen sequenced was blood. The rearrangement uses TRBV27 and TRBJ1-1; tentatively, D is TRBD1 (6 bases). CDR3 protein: CASSWRGVNTEAFF. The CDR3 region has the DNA TGTGCCAGCAGTTGGAGGGGGGTGAACACTGAAGCTTTCTTT.